Listed here are 29 T cell receptor beta chains from one sample, sequenced in a study of CD8 T cells in Susac syndrome. Random-hexamer reverse transcription was applied to roughly 0.5 to 1 ug RNA. In TCRdb, the immunoSEQ multiplex PCR reads were re-called with MiXCR into one record per CDR3 protein. The repertoire includes 150,000 to 200,000 distinct CDR3 sequences, 94% of them detected once, and roughly 0.12% sits in the top ten. The specimen was CD4+ T cells from PBMCs. These TCRs come from a human donor with Susac syndrome.

CDR3 DNA sequence: TGTGCCAGCAGCCCGAGTACAGGGTCCGGCGAGCAGTACTTC. This gives the protein CASSPSTGSGEQYF. The genes are TRBV9 and TRBJ2-7; D perhaps matches TRBD1 (6 bases). This CDR3 spans 14 amino acids. Germline V lookup: CDR1 SGDLS, CDR2 YYNGEE. Trimming pared 4 bases from V and 6 bases from J, leaving 17 bases between. The full variable domain, its missing parts supplied by reference TRBV9 and TRBJ2-7, is DSGVTQTPKHLITATGQRVTLRCSPRSGDLSVYWYQQSLDQGLQFLIQYYNGEERAKGNILERFSAQQFPDLHSELNLSSLELGDSALYFCASSPSTGSGEQYFGPGTRLTVT.

The chain links TRBV9 to TRBJ2-3; D is ambiguous. The V end was cut by 0 bases, the J end by 2 bases, with 10 bases between. The CDR3 runs to 15 residues. Germline V gene sequence: CDR1 SGDLS, CDR2 YYNGEE. The chain's CDR3 is CASSVGEGYTDTQYF. The CDR3 DNA is TGTGCCAGCAGCGTAGGGGAAGGGTACACAGATACGCAGTATTTT.

V is TRBV20-1 and J is TRBJ2-5, with 9 positions matching TRBD2. V was pared by 0 bases and J by 2 bases, with 4 bases of the junction left unmatched. Germline V gives CDR1 DFQATT, CDR2 SNEGSKA (reference sequence). CDR3 length equals 15 residues. The CDR3, as DNA: TGCAGTGCTAGAGATCGCCTAGCGGGGCAAGAGACCCAGTACTTC. It translates to CSARDRLAGQETQYF.

The V gene is TRBV6-2 or TRBV6-3, the J gene TRBJ1-5; D is perhaps TRBD1 (6 bases). The germline CDR1 and CDR2 sequences are MNHEY and SVGEGT. This CDR3 has 13 residues. The V and J ends lost 5 bases and 4 bases respectively, with 9 bases between them. The CDR3, as DNA: TGTGCCAGCAGTGACAGGATGAATCAGCCCCAGCATTTT. This encodes CASSDRMNQPQHF.

The rearrangement joins TRBV29-1 to TRBJ1-2; D is undetermined. The V gene's germline CDR1 is SQVTM and CDR2 ANQGSEA. The V and J ends lost 4 bases and 0 bases respectively, with 9 bases between them. The CDR3 consists of 13 residues. CDR3 amino acids: CSVGQGTNYGYTF. DNA for the CDR3: TGCAGCGTTGGACAAGGGACTAACTATGGCTACACCTTC.

The chain is built from TRBV29-1 and TRBJ2-7, with D maybe TRBD2 (6 bases). This CDR3 region has 14 residues. CDR1 is SQVTM and CDR2 is ANQGSEA in the germline V gene. The V end was cut by 0 bases, the J end by 2 bases, with 11 bases between. CDR3 nucleotides: TGCAGCGTTGAAGATACGGGGGTTGCCTACGAGCAGTACTTC. It encodes CSVEDTGVAYEQYF.

The CDR3 reads CASSSAGRRTDTQYF. CDR3 coding DNA: TGTGCCAGCAGCTCGGCGGGACGGCGCACAGATACGCAGTATTTT. The chain is built from TRBV5-5 and TRBJ2-3, with D possibly TRBD2 on 6 matching bases. This CDR3 comprises 15 residues. Germline values: CDR1 SGHKS, CDR2 YYEKEE (reference sequence). V lost 3 bases to trimming and J lost 1 base, with 12 bases between them.

This chain links TRBV7-2 with TRBJ2-5; perhaps D is TRBD1 or TRBD2 (6 bases each). This CDR3 comprises 15 residues. Germline assignment: CDR1 SGHTA and CDR2 FQGNSA. Trimming took off 5 bases at V and 4 bases at J, with 17 bases between the two ends. The CDR3 DNA reads as TGTGCCAGCAGCGCCGCCGCGGGACAATTAGAGACCCAGTACTTC. Protein: CASSAAAGQLETQYF. The variable domain in full, completed from reference TRBV7-2 and TRBJ2-5, reads GAGVSQSPSNKVTEKGKDVELRCDPISGHTALYWYRQSLGQGLEFLIYFQGNSAPDKSGLPSDRFSAERTGGSVSTLTIQRTQQEDSAVYLCASSAAAGQLETQYFGPGTRLLVL.

The chain combines TRBV18 with TRBJ2-3, with 7 bases identical to TRBD1. Per germline, CDR1 KGHSH and CDR2 LQKENI. CDR3 length: 15 residues. Trimming cost V 4 bases and J 2 bases; bases outside gene matches: 6. The CDR3 protein is CASSLTGSNTDTQYF. Here the CDR3 DNA reads TGTGCCAGCTCACTGACAGGGTCCAACACAGATACGCAGTATTTT. Full variable domain (rest looked up from reference TRBV18 and TRBJ2-3): NAGVMQNPRHLVRRRGQEARLRCSPMKGHSHVYWYRQLPEEGLKFMVYLQKENIIDESGMPKERFSAEFPKEGPSILRIQQVVRGDSAAYFCASSLTGSNTDTQYFGPGTRLTVL.

The chain links TRBV30 to TRBJ1-2; maybe TRBD1 (6 bases). Trimming shortened V by 3 bases and J by 8 bases, and 13 bases separated the two germline ends. The CDR3 runs to 12 residues. Per germline, CDR1 GTSNPN and CDR2 SVGIG (reference sequence). CDR3 region: CAWRPAQGGYTF. The CDR3 region has the DNA TGTGCCTGGAGACCGGCGCAGGGGGGCTACACCTTC.

The CDR3 DNA reads as TGTGCCAGCTCTCAGGGCTCAGGGATCTACGAGCAGTACTTC. Its protein product is CASSQGSGIYEQYF. V usage is TRBV18 and J usage is TRBJ2-7, with TRBD1 as a possible D gene (5 bases). The CDR3 extends over 14 amino acids. The V end lost 6 bases, the J end lost 3 bases, and 15 bases lay between the germline ends. Germline V gene data show CDR1 as KGHSH and CDR2 as LQKENI.

The V and J genes are TRBV19 and TRBJ1-2; a possible D gene is TRBD1 (6 bases). The V end was cut by 9 bases, the J end by 4 bases, with 21 bases between. The CDR3 extends over 15 amino acids. Germline CDR1 and CDR2: LNHDA and SQIVND (reference sequence). The CDR3 coding sequence is TGTGCCAGCCAGACGGGGGCCGGGGCCCTCTATGGCTACACCTTC. Residues: CASQTGAGALYGYTF.

The chain carries TRBV5-4 and TRBJ2-7; D is ambiguous. This CDR3 region has 14 residues. The germline gives CDR1 SGHNT, CDR2 YYREEE (reference sequence). V was shortened by 0 bases and J by 2 bases, with 9 bases between the two germline ends. CDR3 loop: CASSLETWTYEQYF. The CDR3 nucleotides are TGTGCCAGCAGCTTGGAAACCTGGACCTACGAGCAGTACTTC. Drawing the rest from reference TRBV5-4 and TRBJ2-7, the complete variable domain is ETGVTQSPTHLIKTRGQQVTLRCSSQSGHNTVSWYQQALGQGPQFIFQYYREEENGRGNFPPRFSGLQFPNYSSELNVNALELDDSALYLCASSLETWTYEQYFGPGTRLTVT.

The V and J genes are TRBV12-3 or TRBV12-4 and TRBJ1-3, with D maybe TRBD1 (5 bases). Trimming took off 7 bases at V and 1 base at J, with 8 bases between the two ends. This CDR3 contains 13 residues. CDR3 in DNA: TGTGCCAGCAACCAGGGTTCTGGAAACACCATATATTTT. This translates into CASNQGSGNTIYF.

V usage is TRBV4-2 and J usage is TRBJ2-7; D may correspond to TRBD1 or TRBD2 (5 bases each). CDR3 length: 15 residues. CDR1 is LGHNA and CDR2 is YNFKEQ in the germline V gene. Between the trimmed V and J ends, which lost 2 bases and 0 bases, there was a span of 11 bases. The CDR3 DNA sequence: TGTGCCAGCAGCCAATCCGGGACGGACTCCTACGAGCAGTACTTC. It yields the protein CASSQSGTDSYEQYF.

This chain connects TRBV18 to TRBJ2-1; TRBD2 matches at 9 bases. After removal of 5 bases from V and 3 bases from J, the junction contained 8 bases not matched to a gene. The CDR3 is made up of 16 amino acids. Germline V gene lookup returns CDR1 KGHSH and CDR2 LQKENI. The CDR3 loop reads CASSLSGGNNYNEQFF. In DNA, the CDR3 is TGTGCCAGCTCATTGAGCGGGGGGAACAACTACAATGAGCAGTTCTTC.

This chain joins TRBV12-3 or TRBV12-4 and TRBJ2-5; D call uncertain. Trimming removed 3 bases at V and 4 bases at J, with 6 bases between. There are 12 residues in the CDR3. The CDR3 reads CASSFLTETQYF. In DNA form, the CDR3 reads TGTGCCAGCAGTTTCCTGACAGAGACCCAGTACTTC.

The rearrangement links TRBV20-1 to TRBJ1-2, with D perhaps TRBD1 (5 bases). V was clipped by 5 bases and J by 1 base, with 8 bases between them. CDR1 and CDR2 from the germline V gene are DFQATT and SNEGSKA (reference sequence). This CDR3 comprises 12 residues. CDR3 nucleotides: TGCAGTGCTCCGACAGATAACTATGGCTACACCTTC. Translation gives CSAPTDNYGYTF.

The chain combines TRBV20-1 with TRBJ1-1; D call uncertain. The germline gives CDR1 DFQATT, CDR2 SNEGSKA (reference sequence). The CDR3 is 14 residues long. Trimming left V 3 bases short and J 1 base short, with 12 bases between. CDR3 coding DNA: TGCAGTGCTAGTAGCCCGCTAAGGAACACTGAAGCTTTCTTT. Residues: CSASSPLRNTEAFF.

This clonotype has only one observation. This sequence joins TRBV11-2 and TRBJ2-5; TRBD1 matches at 8 bases. V lost 5 bases, J lost 5 bases, and 10 bases stayed unmatched. The CDR3 spans 15 residues. Germline lookup yields CDR1 SGHAT and CDR2 FQNNGV. For the CDR3, the DNA is TGTGCCAGCAGCGTGCAGGGGGCAAATAAGGAGACCCAGTACTTC. This codes for CASSVQGANKETQYF.

The chain links TRBV10-3 to TRBJ2-1, with TRBD2 identical over 11 bases. J gave up 2 bases and V 6 bases, and 6 bases lay outside the gene matches. The CDR3 is 16 amino acids. CDR1 and CDR2 (germline): ENHRY, SYGVKD. Written as DNA, the CDR3 is TGTGCCATCAGGCCCGGGACTAGCGGAACCTACAATGAGCAGTTCTTC. This translates into CAIRPGTSGTYNEQFF.

V is TRBV20-1 and J is TRBJ1-5; TRBD1 might be the D (5 bases). Per the germline V gene, CDR1 is DFQATT and CDR2 is SNEGSKA (reference sequence). The germline V and J ends were trimmed by 2 bases and 4 bases, with 12 bases remaining between them. This CDR3 is 14 amino acids long. CDR3 nucleotide sequence: TGCAGTGCTAGACCGGGGGAAGGGAATCAGCCCCAGCATTTT. Amino acid sequence: CSARPGEGNQPQHF.

This rearrangement joins TRBV7-2 to TRBJ2-1, with TRBD1 matching over 8 bases. The J segment lost 9 bases and the V segment lost 1 base, leaving 5 bases of the junction unmatched. CDR1 is SGHTA, CDR2 FQGNSA, per germline. The CDR3 is 14 amino acids. Here the CDR3 reads CASSLGTGWIEQFF. CDR3 bases: TGTGCCAGCAGCTTAGGGACAGGGTGGATTGAGCAGTTCTTC.

This sequence joins TRBV20-1 and TRBJ1-6, with 10 bases fitting TRBD1. Germline CDR1 reads DFQATT; CDR2 reads SNEGSKA (reference sequence). Unmatched junction bases numbered 8, after V lost 6 bases and J lost 9 bases. The CDR3 runs 14 residues. The CDR3 loop reads CSAWDRGISSPLHF. The CDR3 region has the DNA TGCAGTGCGTGGGACAGGGGAATAAGTTCACCCCTCCACTTT.

The chain joins TRBV12-5 to TRBJ2-3; D may match TRBD1 or TRBD2 (5 bases each). The CDR3 contains 15 residues. The germline gives CDR1 LGHNT, CDR2 FRNRAP. Trimming stripped 5 bases from V and 6 bases from J, with 18 bases between. CDR3 region: CASGGRDGYSDTQYF. CDR3 DNA sequence: TGTGCTAGTGGTGGCCGGGACGGCTATTCTGATACGCAGTATTTT.

The chain uses TRBV19 and TRBJ2-2; D gene ambiguous. V lost 0 bases and J 4 bases, leaving 6 bases between the germline ends. The CDR3 consists of 14 residues. From germline, CDR1 is LNHDA and CDR2 SQIVND (reference sequence). The CDR3 DNA is TGTGCCAGTAGTATAGATCTAGGCACCGGGGAGCTGTTTTTT. This translates into CASSIDLGTGELFF.

This clonotype was picked up one time. In DNA, the CDR3 is TGTGCCAGCAGCCGCGGCATCCAAGAGACCCAGTACTTC. Translated, it gives CASSRGIQETQYF. The chain links TRBV7-7 to TRBJ2-5; no firm D call. The germline CDR1 and CDR2 sequences are SSHAT and FNYEAQ (reference sequence). The CDR3 runs 13 residues. Trimming removed 5 bases at V and 1 base at J, with 8 bases between.

The chain joins TRBV20-1 to TRBJ2-5; TRBD2 matches at 8 bases. CDR3 size: 15 residues. Per germline, CDR1 DFQATT and CDR2 SNEGSKA (reference sequence). J gave up 1 base and V 4 bases, and 8 bases lay outside the gene matches. The CDR3 nucleotides read TGCAGTGCTACCTGGTTTAGCGGGGTCCAAGAGACCCAGTACTTC. The encoded protein is CSATWFSGVQETQYF.

This clonotype was seen a single time. The chain is built from TRBV6-5 and TRBJ2-5; 10 positions agree with TRBD1. The CDR3 runs 14 residues. Germline V gene data show CDR1 as MNHEY and CDR2 as SVGAGI. The junction had 5 bases not matched to a gene; V was cut back by 5 bases and J by 5 bases. The CDR3: CASSTTGGWETQYF. The CDR3 DNA is TGTGCCAGCAGTACGACAGGGGGCTGGGAGACCCAGTACTTC.